Below, 17 T cell receptor beta chains from the same sample are listed, as sequenced in a study of regulatory T cells in long-lasting Graves disease. Through Arm-PCR of CDR3 regions and iRepertoire HTBI primers, TCR beta libraries were built. TCRdb redid the calling of the multiplex PCR reads with MiXCR, one entry per CDR3 protein. In the table there are around 250,000 distinct CDR3 sequences, 20% of which are singletons. Time point defined: newly diagnosed GD, antithyroid drugs for less than 3 months. Construction of the TCR library relied on RNA isolated from PBMCs. The material was peripheral blood mononuclear cells (PBMCs), obtained at new diagnosis, from a patient treated with antithyroid drugs. Receptors were obtained from a female donor with Graves disease.

There are many counts of this clonotype. The chain uses TRBV20-1 and TRBJ2-7; no definite D call. Trimming left V 0 bases short and J 3 bases short, with 9 bases between. This CDR3 region has 13 residues. Looked up from germline, CDR1 is DFQATT and CDR2 is SNEGSKA (reference sequence). The CDR3 coding sequence is TGCAGTGCTAGAGACACACAAATCTACGAGCAGTACTTC. Translated: CSARDTQIYEQYF.

V is TRBV19 and J is TRBJ1-1; D not certain. The germline V gene has CDR1 LNHDA and CDR2 SQIVND (reference sequence). This CDR3 has 13 amino acids. The V end lost 4 bases, the J end lost 1 base, and 7 bases lay between the germline ends. The CDR3 loop reads CASSKGRNTEAFF. For the CDR3, the DNA is TGTGCCAGTAGTAAGGGCAGGAACACTGAAGCTTTCTTT.

With respect to this clonotype: Since a far larger clone is one base different, this is likely a read error. V and J are TRBV7-2 and TRBJ2-7; 11 bases agree with TRBD1. The CDR3 runs to 14 residues. Germline lookup yields CDR1 SGHTA and CDR2 FQGNSA. Germline trimming cut 6 bases from V and 2 bases from J; bases unmatched to any gene: 3. The DNA of the CDR3 is TGTGCCAGCAGTTTGGACAGGGGGCCCTACGAGCAGTACTTC. This translates into CASSLDRGPYEQYF.

In this sample, this clonotype turned up many times. V is TRBV7-9 and J is TRBJ2-3; 9 bases fit TRBD2. This CDR3 is built from 15 residues. Germline V gene data show CDR1 as SEHNR and CDR2 as FQNEAQ (reference sequence). J gave up 5 bases and V 9 bases, and 12 bases lay outside the gene matches. The CDR3, as DNA: TGTGCCAGTGCCTCGGAGCGGGGGGCCGGAGATACGCAGTATTTT. Translated: CASASERGAGDTQYF.

This clonotype was picked up many times. The genes are TRBV6-1 and TRBJ2-7; the match to TRBD1 covers 9 bases. With V trimmed by 8 bases and J by 3 bases, 8 bases remained unmatched. This CDR3 has 14 residues. Per the germline V gene, CDR1 is MNHNS and CDR2 is SASEGT. CDR3 loop: CASGPTGGIYEQYF. The CDR3 region has the DNA TGTGCCAGCGGCCCCACAGGGGGCATCTACGAGCAGTACTTC.

This chain links TRBV6-1 with TRBJ2-7; TRBD2 might be the D (5 bases). The CDR3 length is 13 residues. Trimming took off 5 bases at V and 6 bases at J, with 14 bases between the two ends. Per the germline V gene, CDR1 is MNHNS and CDR2 is SASEGT. For the CDR3, the DNA is TGTGCCAGCAGTAGCTTGGGCGGGTCCGAGCAGTACTTC. Translated, it gives CASSSLGGSEQYF.

This clonotype was recorded at least ten times. The chain couples TRBV7-2 to TRBJ1-5; D is possibly TRBD1 (5 bases). Per germline, CDR1 SGHTA and CDR2 FQGNSA. The CDR3 is 17 residues long. Trimming pared 6 bases from V and 3 bases from J, leaving 21 bases between. The CDR3: CASSLVGGRGLNQPQHF. The CDR3 nucleotides read TGTGCCAGCAGTCTAGTGGGTGGAAGGGGACTCAATCAGCCCCAGCATTTT. The full variable domain, in which reference TRBV7-2 and TRBJ1-5 provide the parts outside the CDR3, is GAGVSQSPSNKVTEKGKDVELRCDPISGHTALYWYRQSLGQGLEFLIYFQGNSAPDKSGLPSDRFSAERTGGSVSTLTIQRTQQEDSAVYLCASSLVGGRGLNQPQHFGDGTRLSIL.

The sample holds a few counts of this clonotype. Given a far larger clone just one base away, this is likely a sequencing read error. The chain has TRBV6-2 or TRBV6-3 and TRBJ2-7; D is perhaps TRBD1 or TRBD2 (5 bases each). The CDR3 has 18 amino acids. V was trimmed by 2 bases and J by 7 bases, leaving 27 bases between them. CDR1 is MNHEY and CDR2 is SVGEGT in the germline V gene. The CDR3 DNA sequence: TGTGCCAGCAGTTACGAACGACCGGGACGGAGCTTTTACAATGAGCAGTACTTC. Its protein is CASSYERPGRSFYNEQYF.

In its sample, this clonotype was seen many times. The chain links TRBV7-2 to TRBJ1-1; no clear D gene. This CDR3 has 13 residues. Between the trimmed V and J ends, which lost 5 bases and 2 bases, there was a span of 9 bases. Germline values: CDR1 SGHTA, CDR2 FQGNSA. In DNA, the CDR3 is TGTGCCAGCAGCGCCTGGGCAAACACTGAAGCTTTCTTT. It specifies CASSAWANTEAFF. The entire variable domain, with the rest obtained from reference TRBV7-2 and TRBJ1-1, is as follows: GAGVSQSPSNKVTEKGKDVELRCDPISGHTALYWYRQSLGQGLEFLIYFQGNSAPDKSGLPSDRFSAERTGGSVSTLTIQRTQQEDSAVYLCASSAWANTEAFFGQGTRLTVV.

In this sample, this clonotype turned up many times. This rearrangement joins TRBV5-1 to TRBJ2-1; 13 nucleotides agree with TRBD2. Germline CDR1 reads SGHRS; CDR2 reads YFSETQ. The length of the CDR3 is 15 residues. J lost 7 bases, V lost 7 bases, and 8 bases had no gene match. The CDR3, as DNA: TGCGCCAGCGACTGGACTAGCGGGAGTTCGAATGAGCAGTTCTTC. It yields the protein CASDWTSGSSNEQFF.

This clonotype was picked up a small number of times. This rearrangement joins TRBV25-1 to TRBJ2-2; tentatively, D is TRBD2 (5 bases). The CDR3 length is 14 residues. V gave up 3 bases and J gave up 4 bases, with 9 bases separating them. Germline CDR1 MGHDK, CDR2 SYGVNS. CDR3 amino acids: CASSDGLPTGELFF. CDR3 in DNA: TGTGCCAGCAGTGACGGACTCCCCACCGGGGAGCTGTTTTTT. The whole variable domain, filled in from reference TRBV25-1 and TRBJ2-2, reads EADIYQTPRYLVIGTGKKITLECSQTMGHDKMYWYQQDPGMELHLIHYSYGVNSTEKGDLSSESTVSRIRTEHFPLTLESARPSHTSQYLCASSDGLPTGELFFGEGSRLTVL.

This clonotype was observed many times. The V call is TRBV6-2 or TRBV6-3, the J call TRBJ1-6; D perhaps matches TRBD1 (5 bases). The V end was cut by 4 bases, the J end by 9 bases, with 19 bases between. Germline values: CDR1 MNHEY, CDR2 SVGEGT. CDR3 length: 16 amino acids. The CDR3 spells CASSSAIAGLPSPLHF. The DNA of the CDR3 is TGTGCCAGCAGTTCTGCTATTGCGGGGCTCCCTTCACCCCTCCACTTT.

A remark on this clonotype: Given a much more abundant clone one base away, this may be a read error. The chain combines TRBV9 with TRBJ2-1; TRBD2 aligns across 10 bases. This CDR3 comprises 19 residues. Germline V lookup: CDR1 SGDLS, CDR2 YYNGEE. The CDR3 DNA follows: TGTGCCAGCAGCTCAAGGGTCCTAGCGGGAGACAAGGAAGACAATGAGCAGTCCTTC. It codes for CASSSRVLAGDKEDNEQSF.

J is TRBJ2-7 and V is TRBV7-9; D is tentatively TRBD1 or TRBD2 (5 bases each). V shed 4 bases and J shed 1 base, with 11 bases lying between them. CDR1 SEHNR and CDR2 FQNEAQ come from the germline V gene (reference sequence). This CDR3 is built from 14 residues. CDR3 DNA sequence: TGTGCCAGCAGCTCGCCGGGACCATCCTACGAGCAGTACTTC. It translates to CASSSPGPSYEQYF.

This clonotype came up many times. V and J are TRBV3-1 and TRBJ2-2; 9 positions match TRBD2. CDR3 length: 14 amino acids. Losses at the gene ends were 8 bases for V and 3 bases for J; bases not matched to a gene: 4. CDR1 and CDR2 from the germline V gene are LGHDT and YNNKEL (reference sequence). The CDR3 spells CASCGRGYTGELFF. The CDR3 region has the DNA TGTGCCAGCTGCGGGAGGGGCTACACCGGGGAGCTGTTTTTT.

There are many counts of this clonotype. This chain links TRBV6-1 with TRBJ2-5; no firm D call. From germline, CDR1 is MNHNS and CDR2 SASEGT. The CDR3 covers 12 residues. With 6 bases removed from V and 2 bases from J, the gap between germline ends came to 7 bases. The CDR3 spells CASRDPQETQYF. In DNA form, the CDR3 reads TGTGCCAGCAGGGACCCTCAAGAGACCCAGTACTTC.

This clonotype was recorded many times. This rearrangement joins TRBV6-1 to TRBJ1-1, with TRBD1 as a possible D gene (5 bases). Germline CDR1 is MNHNS and CDR2 is SASEGT. This CDR3 has 15 amino acids. V dropped 6 bases and J dropped 1 base, with 15 bases sitting between them. In nucleotides, the CDR3 is TGTGCCAGCAGGAGGGCAGGGAAGGAGAACACTGAAGCTTTCTTT. Translation: CASRRAGKENTEAFF.